The clone carrying this TCR beta chain was seen a handful of times. Its cognate antigen is unknown. Germline CDR1 is MNHEY and CDR2 is SVGAGI. V lost 6 bases and J lost 1, with 16 bases in between. The CDR3 consists of 16 residues. This record belongs to a study of T cells after yellow fever vaccination. General study results and limits: A weaker secondary response peaked on day 5, the primary on day 15.

The 5'RACE template-switching step produced TCR cDNA and added a universal primer site and UMIs. TCRdb reprocessed the 5' RACE reads via MiXCR and lists one record per CDR3 protein. Of roughly 340,000 distinct CDR3 sequences in the sample, 4% were seen once. The sample here was PBMCs, taken 5 days after the yellow fever booster vaccination. The genes are TRBV6-5 and TRBJ2-4, with D perhaps TRBD2 (6 bases). The TCR originated in a man aged 18 to 30 who received the YFV17D yellow fever vaccine. CDR3 DNA: TGTGCCAGCAGCTTGGGTGGGGGGACGGCCAAAAACATTCAGTACTTC. As protein: CASSLGGGTAKNIQYF.